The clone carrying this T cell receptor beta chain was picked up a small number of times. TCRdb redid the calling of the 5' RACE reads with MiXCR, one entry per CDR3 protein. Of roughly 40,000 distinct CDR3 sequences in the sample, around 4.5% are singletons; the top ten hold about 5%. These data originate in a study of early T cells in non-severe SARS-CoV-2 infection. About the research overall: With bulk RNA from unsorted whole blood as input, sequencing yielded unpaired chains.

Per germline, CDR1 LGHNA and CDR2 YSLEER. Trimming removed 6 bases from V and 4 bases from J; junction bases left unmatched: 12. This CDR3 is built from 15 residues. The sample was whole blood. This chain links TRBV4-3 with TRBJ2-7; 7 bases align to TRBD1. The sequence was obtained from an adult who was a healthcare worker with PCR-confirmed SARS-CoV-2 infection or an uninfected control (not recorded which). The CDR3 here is CASRQEVRGYYEQYF. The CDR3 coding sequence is TGCGCCAGCAGACAGGAGGTCAGGGGGTATTACGAGCAGTACTTC.